This T cell receptor beta chain was recorded in a study of blood T cell repertoires in COVID-19. For the study at large: Whether acute or convalescent, the COVID-19 samples came from the United States, Italy and Spain. PBMCs, B-cell-depleted T cells, or T cells provided the cDNA or gDNA that made up the material.

Original analysis: Amplification with reference gene primers provided the estimates of nucleated cell counts. Sequencing used immunoSEQ multiplex PCR; TCRdb keeps in-frame clones, though not all of them. That table is the source of V, J and clone size, and D and trimming were worked out from the DNA. The profile shows tens of thousands of clones, 88% of them singletons. This CDR3 has 15 amino acids. Germline CDR1 and CDR2: SSHAT and FNYEAQ (reference sequence). Turning to this clone: The junction and the germline gene differ at one end; a read error may be behind it.

Material: peripheral blood. This chain uses TRBV7-7 with TRBJ2-1, with 12 bases identical to TRBD2. This clonotype was obtained from a woman in her 70s with active COVID-19. The CDR3 DNA sequence: TGTGCTAGCAGCTTAGGACTAGCGGGGAGCAATGAGCAGTTCTTC. Residues: CASSLGLAGSNEQFF.